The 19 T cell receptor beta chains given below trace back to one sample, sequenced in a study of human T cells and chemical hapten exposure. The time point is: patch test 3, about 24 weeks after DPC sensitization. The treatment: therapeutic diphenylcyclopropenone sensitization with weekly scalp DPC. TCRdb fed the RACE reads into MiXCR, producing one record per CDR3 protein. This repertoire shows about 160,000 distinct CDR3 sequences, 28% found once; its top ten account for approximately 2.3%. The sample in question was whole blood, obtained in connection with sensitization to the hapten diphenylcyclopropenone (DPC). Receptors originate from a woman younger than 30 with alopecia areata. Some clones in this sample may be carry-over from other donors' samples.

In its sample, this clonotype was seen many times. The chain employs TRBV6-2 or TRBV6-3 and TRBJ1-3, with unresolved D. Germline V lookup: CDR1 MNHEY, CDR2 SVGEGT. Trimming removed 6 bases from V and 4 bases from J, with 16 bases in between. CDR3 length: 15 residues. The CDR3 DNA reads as TGTGCCAGCAGCAAGGTGGATCTGACCGGAAACACCATATATTTT. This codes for CASSKVDLTGNTIYF.

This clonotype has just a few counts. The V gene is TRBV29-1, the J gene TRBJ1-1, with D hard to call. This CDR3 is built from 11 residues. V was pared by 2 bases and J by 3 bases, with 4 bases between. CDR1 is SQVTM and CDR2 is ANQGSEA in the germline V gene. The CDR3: CSVEYYTEAFF. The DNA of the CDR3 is TGCAGCGTTGAATACTACACTGAAGCTTTCTTT.

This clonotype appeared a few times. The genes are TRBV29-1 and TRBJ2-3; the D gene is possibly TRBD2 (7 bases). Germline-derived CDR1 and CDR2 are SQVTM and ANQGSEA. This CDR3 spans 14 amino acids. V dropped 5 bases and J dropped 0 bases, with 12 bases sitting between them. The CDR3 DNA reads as TGCAGCGTTCTCAAGGGGGGGAGCACAGATACGCAGTATTTT. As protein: CSVLKGGSTDTQYF.

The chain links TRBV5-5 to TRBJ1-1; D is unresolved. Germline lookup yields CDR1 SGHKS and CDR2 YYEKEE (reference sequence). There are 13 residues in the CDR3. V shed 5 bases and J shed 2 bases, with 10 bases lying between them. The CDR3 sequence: CASRGHLNTEAFF. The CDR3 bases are TGTGCCAGCAGGGGCCACCTTAACACTGAAGCTTTCTTT.

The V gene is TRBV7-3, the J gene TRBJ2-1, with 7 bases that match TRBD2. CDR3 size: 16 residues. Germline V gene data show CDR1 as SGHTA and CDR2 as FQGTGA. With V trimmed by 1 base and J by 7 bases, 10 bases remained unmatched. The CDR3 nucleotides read TGTGCCAGCAGCTTAAGGGGAGCGAGGGGAGGGAATGAGCAGTTCTTC. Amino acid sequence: CASSLRGARGGNEQFF.

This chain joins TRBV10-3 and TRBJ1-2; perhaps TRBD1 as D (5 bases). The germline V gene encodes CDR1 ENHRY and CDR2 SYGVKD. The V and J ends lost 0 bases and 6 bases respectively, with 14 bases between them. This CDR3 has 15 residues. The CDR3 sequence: CAISESIGPGNGYTF. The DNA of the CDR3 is TGTGCCATCAGTGAGTCGATAGGTCCAGGGAATGGCTACACCTTC.

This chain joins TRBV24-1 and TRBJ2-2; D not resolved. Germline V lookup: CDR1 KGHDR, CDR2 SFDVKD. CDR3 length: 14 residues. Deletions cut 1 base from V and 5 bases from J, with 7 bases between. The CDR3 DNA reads TGTGCCACCAGTGATTTCTCCCCGACCGGGGAGCTGTTTTTT. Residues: CATSDFSPTGELFF.

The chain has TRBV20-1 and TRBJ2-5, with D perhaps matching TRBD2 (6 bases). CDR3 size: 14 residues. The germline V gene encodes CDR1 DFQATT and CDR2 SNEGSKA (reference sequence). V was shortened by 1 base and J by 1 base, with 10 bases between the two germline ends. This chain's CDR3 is CSARAPGGQETQYF. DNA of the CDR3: TGCAGTGCTAGAGCCCCCGGGGGCCAAGAGACCCAGTACTTC.

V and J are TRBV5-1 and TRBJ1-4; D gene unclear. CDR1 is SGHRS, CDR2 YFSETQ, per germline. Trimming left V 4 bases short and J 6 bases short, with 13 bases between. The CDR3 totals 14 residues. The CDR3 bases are TGCGCCAGCAGCCCTGGAGGCGCGGATGAAAAACTGTTTTTT. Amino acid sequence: CASSPGGADEKLFF.

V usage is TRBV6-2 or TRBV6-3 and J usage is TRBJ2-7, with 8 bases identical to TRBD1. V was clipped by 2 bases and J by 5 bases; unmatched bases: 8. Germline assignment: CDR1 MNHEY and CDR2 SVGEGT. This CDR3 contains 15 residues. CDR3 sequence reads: CASSYLRQGPDEQYF. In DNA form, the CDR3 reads TGTGCCAGCAGTTACCTCCGACAGGGGCCCGACGAGCAGTACTTC.

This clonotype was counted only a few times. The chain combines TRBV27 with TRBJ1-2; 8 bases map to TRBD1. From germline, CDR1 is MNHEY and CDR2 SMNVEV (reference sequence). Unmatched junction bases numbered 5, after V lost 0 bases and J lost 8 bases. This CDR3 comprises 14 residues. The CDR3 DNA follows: TGTGCCAGCAGTTTATCGGGGACAGGCTACGGCTACACCTTC. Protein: CASSLSGTGYGYTF.

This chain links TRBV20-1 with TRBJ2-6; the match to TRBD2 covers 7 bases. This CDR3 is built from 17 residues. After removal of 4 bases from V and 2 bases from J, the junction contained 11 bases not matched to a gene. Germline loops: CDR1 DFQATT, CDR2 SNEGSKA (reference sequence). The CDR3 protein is CSANPGLRGPGANVLTF. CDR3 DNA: TGCAGTGCTAATCCGGGACTAAGGGGACCTGGGGCCAACGTCCTGACTTTC.

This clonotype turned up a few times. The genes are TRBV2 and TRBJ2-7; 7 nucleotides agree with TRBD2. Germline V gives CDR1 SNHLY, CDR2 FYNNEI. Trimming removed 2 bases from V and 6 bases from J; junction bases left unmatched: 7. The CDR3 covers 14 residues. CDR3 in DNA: TGTGCCAGCAGTGAATACCGGTTAGCGGGCGAGCAGTACTTC. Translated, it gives CASSEYRLAGEQYF.

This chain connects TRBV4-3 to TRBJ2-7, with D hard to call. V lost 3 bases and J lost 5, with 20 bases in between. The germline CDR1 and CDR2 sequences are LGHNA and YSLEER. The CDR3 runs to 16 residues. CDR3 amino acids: CASSQARPDHFNEQYF. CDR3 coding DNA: TGCGCCAGCAGCCAGGCACGCCCAGACCATTTCAACGAGCAGTACTTC.

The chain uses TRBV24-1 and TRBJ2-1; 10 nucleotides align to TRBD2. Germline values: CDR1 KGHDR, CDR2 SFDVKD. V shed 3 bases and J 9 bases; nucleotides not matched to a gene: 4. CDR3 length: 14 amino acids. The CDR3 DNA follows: TGTGCCACCAGTGATCCTAGCGGGAGTAGTGAGCAGTTCTTC. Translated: CATSDPSGSSEQFF.

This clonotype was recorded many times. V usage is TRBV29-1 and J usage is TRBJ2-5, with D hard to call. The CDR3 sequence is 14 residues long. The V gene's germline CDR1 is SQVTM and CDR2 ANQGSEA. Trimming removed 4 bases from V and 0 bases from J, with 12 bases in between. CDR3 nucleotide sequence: TGCAGCGTTGCCGACATGGAGTACCAAGAGACCCAGTACTTC. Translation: CSVADMEYQETQYF.

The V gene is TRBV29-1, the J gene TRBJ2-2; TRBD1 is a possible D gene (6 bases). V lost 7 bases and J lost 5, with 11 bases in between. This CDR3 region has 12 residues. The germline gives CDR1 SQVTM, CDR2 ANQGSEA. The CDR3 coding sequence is TGCAGCGGAAACAGGGCGACCGGGGAGCTGTTTTTT. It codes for CSGNRATGELFF.

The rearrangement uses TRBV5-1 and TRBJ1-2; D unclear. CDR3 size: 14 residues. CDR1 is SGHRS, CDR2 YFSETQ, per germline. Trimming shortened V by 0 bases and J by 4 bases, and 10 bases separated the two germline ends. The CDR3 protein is CASSLDRQIYGYTF. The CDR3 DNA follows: TGCGCCAGCAGCTTGGATCGGCAGATCTATGGCTACACCTTC.

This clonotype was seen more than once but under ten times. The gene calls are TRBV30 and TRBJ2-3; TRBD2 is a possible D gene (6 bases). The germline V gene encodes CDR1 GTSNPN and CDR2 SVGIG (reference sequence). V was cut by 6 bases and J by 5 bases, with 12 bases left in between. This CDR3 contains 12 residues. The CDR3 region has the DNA TGTGCCTGTAGGCAGCGGGTAGATACGCAGTATTTT. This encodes CACRQRVDTQYF.